This T cell receptor beta chain was sequenced during a study of blood T cell repertoires in COVID-19 (TCRdb year 2020). Concerning the study at large: Collaborator samples came from the United States, Italy and Spain and covered acute and convalescent phases of COVID-19. The prospective study material was composed of cDNA or gDNA derived from T cells, B-cell-depleted T cells, or PBMCs. Deeply sampled blood TCRbeta repertoires from subjects exposed to, actively infected with, or recovered from COVID-19 were included in the dataset. The repertoires were released in a freely available public database meant as a resource for research on the immune response to SARS-CoV-2. The samples were drawn from two sources: the first 160 participants of the ongoing ImmuneRACE study, and fewer than 1,500 subjects contributed by 6 global collaborators. Sample metadata almost always included a de-identified subject ID, COVID-19 status, age in years and sex. Where available, HLA class I and class II types were obtained from metadata supplied by the sample provider rather than from assay-based typing. The investigation overall reported the following: The amount of clinical and demographic metadata varied by source and participant and was provided uncurated.

From its cysteine to its phenylalanine, the CDR3 spans 15 amino acids. The DNA shown is the 45-base CDR3, in frame from base 1. The germline V gene supplies CDR1 KGHSY and CDR2 FQNENV. V is trimmed back by 1 base and J by 3 bases, and the junction contains 6 bases that no gene match accounts for. The collaborating institutions used their own protocols to collect whole blood in K2EDTA tubes. For TCRbeta analysis, collaborator samples were shipped as frozen whole blood, as isolated PBMCs, or as DNA extracted from either sample type. TCRbeta CDR3 regions were amplified from genomic DNA by means of the immunoSEQ Assay, a bias-controlled multiplex PCR. In the source study's methods: The number of nucleated cells in each sample was estimated by amplification of reference gene primers within the assay. Sequence reads were collapsed and filtered to measure the absolute abundance of every unique TCRbeta CDR3 rearrangement. For each sample, productive Simpson clonality was calculated as the square root of Simpson's diversity index across productive rearrangements. TCRdb took this table from immuneACCESS and kept in-frame rearrangements with V and J called. Such tables lack part of the clones; where checked against another copy, unresolved V genes explain under half of the gap, and the rest is unexplained. The V and J calls and the clone size are those of that table, but D and trimming were determined from the DNA. The sample table holds some 35,000 clones, of which roughly 88% were seen once. The top ten clones comprise 30% to 35% of the sample.

For this clone: The clone's antigen remains unknown. Per-base quality was not reported, and no clone a single base away is much larger than it.

Sequencing was done on a sample of peripheral blood. The TCR sequence derives from a man aged 65-85 years with active COVID-19. This chain joins TRBV16 to TRBJ2-7; the junction holds 7 bases that match TRBD1. The DNA sequence reads TGTGCCAGCAGCCAATATGTGACAGGGTTCTACGAGCAGTACTTC. It translates to CASSQYVTGFYEQYF.